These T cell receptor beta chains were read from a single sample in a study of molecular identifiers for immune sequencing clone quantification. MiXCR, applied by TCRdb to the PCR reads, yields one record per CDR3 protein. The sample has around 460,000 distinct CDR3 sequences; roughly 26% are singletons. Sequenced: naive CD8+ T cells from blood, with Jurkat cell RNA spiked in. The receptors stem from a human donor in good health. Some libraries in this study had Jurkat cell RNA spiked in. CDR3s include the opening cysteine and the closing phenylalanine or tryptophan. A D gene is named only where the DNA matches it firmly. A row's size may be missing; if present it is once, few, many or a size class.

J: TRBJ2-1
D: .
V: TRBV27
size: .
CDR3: CAARTDGYSYNEQFF
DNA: TGTGCCGCCCGAACGGACGGGTACTCCTACAATGAGCAGTTCTTC

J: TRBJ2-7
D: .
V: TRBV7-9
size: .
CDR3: CASSIPGLAYEQYF
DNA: TGTGCCAGCAGCATCCCGGGACTGGCATACGAGCAGTACTTC

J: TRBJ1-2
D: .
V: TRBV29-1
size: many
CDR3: CSVRPIYGYTF
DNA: TGCAGCGTTCGACCGATCTATGGCTACACCTTC

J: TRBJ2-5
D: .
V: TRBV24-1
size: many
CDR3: CATSDLEPSGETQYF
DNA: TGTGCCACCAGTGATTTGGAGCCGTCGGGCGAGACCCAGTACTTC

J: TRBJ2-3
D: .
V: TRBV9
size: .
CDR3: CAGGVAASGRADTRYF
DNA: TGTGCCGGCGGCGTAGCTGCAAGTGGTCGGGCAGATACGCGGTATTTT

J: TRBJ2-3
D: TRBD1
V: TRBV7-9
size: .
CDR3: CASSLAYDREGTDTQYF
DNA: TGTGCCAGCAGCTTAGCGTACGACAGGGAAGGCACAGATACGCAGTATTTT

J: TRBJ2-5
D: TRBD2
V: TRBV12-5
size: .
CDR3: CASGPSSGGYQETQYF
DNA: TGTGCTAGTGGCCCCAGTAGCGGGGGGTACCAAGAGACCCAGTACTTC

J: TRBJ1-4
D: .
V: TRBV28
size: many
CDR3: CASTRVSEKLFF
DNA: TGTGCCAGCACCAGGGTTAGTGAAAAACTGTTTTTT

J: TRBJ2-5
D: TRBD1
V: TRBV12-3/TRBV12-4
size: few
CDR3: CASSSSRDRGQETQYF
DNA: TGTGCCAGCAGCTCAAGCCGGGACAGGGGACAAGAGACCCAGTACTTC

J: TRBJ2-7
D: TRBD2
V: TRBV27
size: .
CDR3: CASSYLSGTYELYF
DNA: TGTGCCAGCAGTTACCTAAGCGGGACCTACGAGCTGTACTTC

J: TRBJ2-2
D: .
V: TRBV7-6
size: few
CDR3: CASSLINEQTNTGELFF
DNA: TGTGCCAGCAGCTTAATAAACGAACAGACGAACACCGGGGAGCTGTTTTTT

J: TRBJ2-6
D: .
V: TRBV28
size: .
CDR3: CASSSQGRNGANVLTF
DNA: TGTGCCAGCAGTTCCCAGGGGAGGAATGGGGCCAACGTCCTGACTTTC

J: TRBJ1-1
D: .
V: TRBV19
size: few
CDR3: CASSWGNEAFF
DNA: TGTGCCAGTAGTTGGGGAAATGAAGCTTTCTTT

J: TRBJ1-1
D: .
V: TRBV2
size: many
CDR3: CASGRTAPMNTEAFF
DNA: TGTGCCAGCGGGAGGACAGCGCCCATGAACACTGAAGCTTTCTTT

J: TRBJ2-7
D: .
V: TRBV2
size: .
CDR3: CASSEQEVASAGPGEQYF
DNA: TGTGCCAGCAGTGAACAAGAAGTGGCTAGCGCGGGCCCCGGGGAGCAGTACTTC

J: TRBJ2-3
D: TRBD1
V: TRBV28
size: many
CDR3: CASRSDRVADTQYF
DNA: TGTGCCAGCAGATCCGACAGGGTAGCAGATACGCAGTATTTT